This T cell receptor (beta chain) is from a study of cytomegalovirus exposure and HLA in healthy donors. Notes on the study in general: In vitro data verified three CMV-associated chains as specific for CMV antigens. Reports credit the classifier with highly specific, highly sensitive diagnosis of cytomegalovirus status. Cytomegalovirus association was assigned to 170 or so TCR beta chains.

Generated by immunoSEQ multiplex PCR, the TCRdb table keeps only in-frame clones and is missing some. This sample has more than 250,000 clones, with roughly 88% found just once. The CDR3 contains 13 residues. CDR1 and CDR2 from the germline V gene are KGHSH and LQKENI. Trimming removed 6 bases from V and 5 bases from J, with 13 bases in between. Of note for this clone: Its matching antigen is unknown.

The J gene is TRBJ2-5, the V gene TRBV18; tentative D call: TRBD2 (6 bases). The sequence was obtained from a woman aged 18 to 35 in good health and CMV-seronegative. Sequencing was done on a sample of PBMCs. DNA of the CDR3: TGTGCCAGCTCGCCGGCGGAGGGGGAGACCCAGTACTTC. Protein sequence: CASSPAEGETQYF.